The 20 T cell receptor beta chains below were found in one sample sequenced in a study of response to subunit inactivated influenza vaccine. Each CDR3 protein is one row after TCRdb ran MiXCR on the RT-PCR reads. The sample lists 650,000 to 700,000 distinct CDR3 sequences, 15% to 17% occurring once. The sequencing here drew on PBMCs from blood, taken 11 to 12 days after vaccination. All receptors come from a man in his fifties or sixties who received an inactivated influenza vaccine.

This clonotype has just a few counts. The chain employs TRBV20-1 and TRBJ1-6, with D perhaps TRBD1 (6 bases). V was shortened by 5 bases and J by 6 bases, with 14 bases between the two germline ends. The length of the CDR3 is 14 residues. CDR1 is DFQATT, CDR2 SNEGSKA, per germline (reference sequence). The CDR3 here is CSAAVGGSNSPLHF. The CDR3 bases are TGCAGTGCTGCAGTAGGGGGAAGTAATTCACCCCTCCACTTT.

This clonotype was observed at least ten times. V and J are TRBV28 and TRBJ2-7; maybe TRBD2 (6 bases). The germline V gene encodes CDR1 MDHEN and CDR2 SYDVKM. The CDR3 extends over 12 amino acids. V shed 6 bases and J shed 1 base, with 7 bases lying between them. CDR3 protein: CASSAGSYEQYF. CDR3 bases: TGTGCCAGCAGCGCGGGATCCTACGAGCAGTACTTC. The full variable domain, with the rest looked up from reference TRBV28 and TRBJ2-7, is DVKVTQSSRYLVKRTGEKVFLECVQDMDHENMFWYRQDPGLGLRLIYFSYDVKMKEKGDIPEGYSVSREKKERFSLILESASTNQTSMYLCASSAGSYEQYFGPGTRLTVT.

The chain joins TRBV18 to TRBJ1-5, with no clear D. Germline CDR1 KGHSH, CDR2 LQKENI. Trimming took 3 bases from V and 4 from J, leaving 13 bases between them. This CDR3 comprises 15 residues. CDR3: CASSPNTCGNQPQHF. CDR3 nucleotides: TGTGCCAGCTCACCCAACACATGTGGAAATCAGCCCCAGCATTTT.

This clonotype appeared a few times. The V and J genes are TRBV6-1 and TRBJ2-5, with TRBD2 matching over 7 bases. V gave up 6 bases and J gave up 1 base; unmatched junction bases: 8. The CDR3 loop spans 15 amino acids. Germline V gives CDR1 MNHNS, CDR2 SASEGT. DNA for the CDR3: TGTGCCAGCAGCCCTTTTCGCGGGGGCCAAGAGACCCAGTACTTC. Translation gives CASSPFRGGQETQYF.

This clonotype was counted many times. The V and J genes are TRBV12-3 or TRBV12-4 and TRBJ2-7; 7 bases map to TRBD2. The junction had 11 bases not matched to a gene; V was cut back by 5 bases and J by 4 bases. This CDR3 region has 15 residues. The CDR3: CASSTSSGPDYEQYF. The CDR3 DNA reads TGTGCCAGCAGTACTTCTAGCGGTCCTGATTACGAGCAGTACTTC.

There are a few counts of this clonotype. V usage is TRBV3-1 and J usage is TRBJ2-7, with D possibly matching TRBD2 (5 bases). The V gene's germline CDR1 is LGHDT and CDR2 YNNKEL (reference sequence). The CDR3 consists of 13 residues. With 2 bases removed from V and 9 bases from J, the gap between germline ends came to 14 bases. The CDR3 here is CASSQSDGVGQYF. The DNA of the CDR3 is TGTGCCAGCAGCCAAAGCGACGGGGTCGGGCAGTACTTC.

Only a few counts were recorded for this clonotype. The genes are TRBV27 and TRBJ2-7; 12 positions match TRBD2. Germline CDR1 reads MNHEY; CDR2 reads SMNVEV (reference sequence). This CDR3 is built from 19 residues. The V and J ends lost 0 bases and 0 bases, in that order; junction bases with no gene match: 9. The DNA of the CDR3 is TGTGCCAGCAGTTTATCGCGGGGGCTAGCGGGAGGGAGCTCCTACGAGCAGTACTTC. This sequence encodes CASSLSRGLAGGSSYEQYF.

In its sample, this clonotype was seen a few times. This chain uses TRBV6-5 with TRBJ2-1, with D perhaps matching TRBD1 (6 bases). The germline V gene encodes CDR1 MNHEY and CDR2 SVGAGI. CDR3 length: 18 residues. Trimming took off 0 bases at V and 3 bases at J, with 18 bases between the two ends. In nucleotides, the CDR3 is TGTGCCAGCAGTTACTCGATATTGGGGGCGAGCGGCTACAATGAGCAGTTCTTC. Amino acids: CASSYSILGASGYNEQFF.

The rearrangement joins TRBV11-2 to TRBJ2-3; D unclear. Germline assignment: CDR1 SGHAT and CDR2 FQNNGV. V was cut by 4 bases and J by 1 base, with 15 bases left in between. This CDR3 is built from 16 residues. The CDR3 sequence: CASSYTEQSGTDTQYF. DNA for the CDR3: TGTGCCAGCAGCTATACGGAGCAGTCGGGCACAGATACGCAGTATTTT.

This clonotype was counted a few times. The chain joins TRBV4-1 to TRBJ2-2, with 11 bases identical to TRBD2. This CDR3 contains 18 residues. Germline values: CDR1 MGHRA, CDR2 YSYEKL. With 1 base clipped from V and 3 bases from J, the junction kept 7 bases outside the gene matches. CDR3 in amino acids: CASSQGPGTSGYTGELFF. The CDR3 DNA reads as TGCGCCAGCAGCCAAGGACCCGGGACTAGCGGTTACACCGGGGAGCTGTTTTTT.

This clonotype was counted only a few times. The J gene is TRBJ2-1, the V gene TRBV27, with D perhaps TRBD2 (6 bases). This CDR3 is 13 amino acids long. Trimming removed 0 bases at V and 10 bases at J, with 10 bases between. Germline CDR1 reads MNHEY; CDR2 reads SMNVEV (reference sequence). CDR3 DNA: TGTGCCAGCAGTTTATCGTTAAGCGGGGAGCAGTTCTTC. It translates to CASSLSLSGEQFF.

This clonotype was found many times. This chain joins TRBV27 and TRBJ2-3, with D hard to call. Germline V lookup: CDR1 MNHEY, CDR2 SMNVEV (reference sequence). This CDR3 contains 15 residues. Trimming took off 7 bases at V and 4 bases at J, with 18 bases between the two ends. CDR3 DNA: TGTGCCAGCATGGGTAAAGGGTTCACCGCAGATACGCAGTATTTT. Translated, it gives CASMGKGFTADTQYF.

The rearrangement links TRBV20-1 to TRBJ2-6; weak D call: TRBD2 (6 bases). The CDR3 contains 14 residues. The V end lost 5 bases, the J end lost 2 bases, and 10 bases lay between the germline ends. Germline-derived CDR1 and CDR2 are DFQATT and SNEGSKA (reference sequence). CDR3 loop: CSAFGGTGANVLTF. The CDR3 nucleotides are TGCAGTGCTTTTGGAGGGACTGGGGCCAACGTCCTGACTTTC.

In its sample, this clonotype was seen a few times. This chain connects TRBV2 to TRBJ2-2; D might be TRBD2 (6 bases). The ends were cut back, 11 bases at V and 4 bases at J, with 14 bases in the middle. CDR3 length: 13 residues. CDR1 is SNHLY, CDR2 FYNNEI, per germline. CDR3 region: CAGRRESTGELFF. The CDR3 DNA is TGTGCCGGGAGGAGGGAAAGCACCGGGGAGCTGTTTTTT.

The sample holds a few counts of this clonotype. DNA for the CDR3: TGTGCCAGCAGTTTGGTGCTGGGGTCGCAAGAGACCCAGTACTTC. Protein sequence: CASSLVLGSQETQYF. The gene calls are TRBV28 and TRBJ2-5; D ambiguous. Looked up from germline, CDR1 is MDHEN and CDR2 is SYDVKM. This CDR3 region has 15 residues. With 3 bases removed from V and 2 bases from J, the gap between germline ends came to 13 bases.

This clonotype occurred a few times. Mismatch with germline at one junction end may stem from a read error. The chain combines TRBV11-1 with TRBJ2-6; 9 bases match TRBD1. Germline V lookup: CDR1 SGHAT, CDR2 FQDESV (reference sequence). This CDR3 has 11 amino acids. The CDR3 DNA sequence: TGTGCCAGCAGCGCCGGGACAGGGCGGGCTTTC. Its translation is CASSAGTGRAF.

The chain recombines TRBV6-5 with TRBJ2-5; the match to TRBD1 covers 7 bases. The CDR3 spans 15 residues. Germline CDR1 MNHEY, CDR2 SVGAGI. V dropped 5 bases and J dropped 2; count of bases not matched to a gene: 8. The CDR3: CASSHDRDSQETQYF. CDR3 DNA: TGTGCCAGCAGTCACGATCGGGACAGTCAAGAGACCCAGTACTTC.

This clonotype has more than one count but fewer than ten. V is TRBV4-1 and J is TRBJ2-1; D is undetermined. Trimming left V 6 bases short and J 0 bases short, with 12 bases between. Germline loops: CDR1 MGHRA, CDR2 YSYEKL. The CDR3 sequence is 15 residues long. The CDR3 sequence: CASRYSVSSYNEQFF. CDR3 DNA sequence: TGCGCCAGCAGATACTCGGTCAGCTCCTACAATGAGCAGTTCTTC.

This sequence joins TRBV5-1 and TRBJ2-6; tentatively, D is TRBD1 (5 bases). V was pared by 0 bases and J by 0 bases, with 13 bases between. The germline CDR1 and CDR2 sequences are SGHRS and YFSETQ. The CDR3 sequence is 18 residues long. The CDR3 region has the DNA TGCGCCAGCAGCTTGGTCCAGGGAACTCGCTCTGGGGCCAACGTCCTGACTTTC. It specifies CASSLVQGTRSGANVLTF.

This clonotype was counted only a few times. J is TRBJ2-2 and V is TRBV18, with 9 bases lining up with TRBD2. The J segment lost 7 bases and the V segment lost 6 bases, leaving 6 bases of the junction unmatched. This CDR3 spans 14 amino acids. CDR1 KGHSH and CDR2 LQKENI come from the germline V gene. The CDR3 DNA is TGTGCCAGCTCGGGACTAGCATACGGCGGGGAGCTGTTTTTT. It yields the protein CASSGLAYGGELFF.